The entry that follows covers one T cell receptor beta chain sequence. This sample was taken from a study of blood T cell repertoires in COVID-19. Study-wide context: Material from acute and convalescent COVID-19 was sourced from the United States, Italy and Spain. T cells, B-cell-depleted T cells, or PBMCs provided the cDNA or gDNA that served as material.

Per the study methods: Amplifying reference gene primers gave estimates of nucleated cell counts. Here immunoSEQ multiplex PCR was the method, and the copy in TCRdb shows in-frame clones only, minus some. V and J calls and clone size follow that table, whereas D and trimming were derived from the DNA. The table records a few hundred thousand clones, 85% of them present only once. The sample consisted of peripheral blood. The receptor's source is a woman aged 18-35 years with acute or convalescent COVID-19.

CDR3 sequence: CASSLESPGGAPLHF. In nucleotides, the CDR3 is TGCGCCAGCAGCTTGGAATCTCCCGGGGGAGCACCCCTCCACTTT. The chain employs TRBV5-1 and TRBJ1-6; D perhaps matches TRBD1 (5 bases). CDR1 is SGHRS, CDR2 YFSETQ, per germline. V gave up 0 bases and J gave up 11 bases, with 15 bases separating them. The CDR3 sequence is 15 residues long.